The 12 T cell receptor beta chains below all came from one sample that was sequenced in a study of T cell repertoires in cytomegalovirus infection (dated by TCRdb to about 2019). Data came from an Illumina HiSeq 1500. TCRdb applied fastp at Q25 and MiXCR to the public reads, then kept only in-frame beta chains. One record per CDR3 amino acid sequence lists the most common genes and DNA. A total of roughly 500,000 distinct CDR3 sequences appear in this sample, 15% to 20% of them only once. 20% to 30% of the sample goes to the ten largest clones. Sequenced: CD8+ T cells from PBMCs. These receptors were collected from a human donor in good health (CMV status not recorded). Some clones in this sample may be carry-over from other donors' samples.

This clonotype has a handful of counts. CDR3 loop: CASSPDSGGYTF. CDR3 DNA sequence: TGTGCCAGCAGCCCGGACAGCGGCGGCTACACCTTC. The chain employs TRBV14 and TRBJ1-2, with TRBD1 as a possible D gene (6 bases). Germline values: CDR1 SGHDN, CDR2 FVKESK. The germline V and J ends were trimmed by 4 bases and 8 bases, with 11 bases remaining between them. The CDR3 consists of 12 residues. Full variable domain (missing parts from reference TRBV14 and TRBJ1-2): EAGVTQFPSHSVIEKGQTVTLRCDPISGHDNLYWYRRVMGKEIKFLLHFVKESKQDESGMPNNRFLAERTGGTYSTLKVQPAELEDSGVYFCASSPDSGGYTFGSGTRLTVV.

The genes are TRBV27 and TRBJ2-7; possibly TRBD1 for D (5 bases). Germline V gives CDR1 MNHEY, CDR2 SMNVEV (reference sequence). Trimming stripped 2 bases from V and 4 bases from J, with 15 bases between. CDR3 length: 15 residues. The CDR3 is CASSLNWQGPYEQYF. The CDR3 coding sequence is TGTGCCAGCAGTTTAAATTGGCAGGGTCCTTACGAGCAGTACTTC.

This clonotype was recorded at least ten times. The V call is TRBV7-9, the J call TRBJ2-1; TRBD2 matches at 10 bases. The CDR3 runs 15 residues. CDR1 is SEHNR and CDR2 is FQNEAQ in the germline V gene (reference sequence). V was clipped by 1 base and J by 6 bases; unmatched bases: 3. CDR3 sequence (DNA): TGTGCCAGCAGCTTAGTATTAGCGGGAGGCAATGAGCAGTTCTTC. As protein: CASSLVLAGGNEQFF.

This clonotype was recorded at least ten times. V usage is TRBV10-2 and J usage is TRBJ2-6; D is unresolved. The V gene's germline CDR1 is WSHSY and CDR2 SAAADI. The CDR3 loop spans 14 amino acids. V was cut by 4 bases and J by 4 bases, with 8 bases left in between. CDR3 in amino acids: CASSASPGANVLTF. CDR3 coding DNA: TGCGCCAGCAGTGCCTCACCGGGGGCCAACGTCCTGACTTTC.

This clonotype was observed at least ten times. The CDR3 reads CASSLAGTGEKLFF. The CDR3 nucleotides are TGTGCCAGCAGCTTAGCTGGGACAGGGGAAAAACTGTTTTTT. The chain carries TRBV7-2 and TRBJ1-4; the match to TRBD1 covers 9 bases. V was clipped by 0 bases and J by 8 bases; unmatched bases: 1. Germline lookup yields CDR1 SGHTA and CDR2 FQGNSA. The CDR3 is 14 residues long.

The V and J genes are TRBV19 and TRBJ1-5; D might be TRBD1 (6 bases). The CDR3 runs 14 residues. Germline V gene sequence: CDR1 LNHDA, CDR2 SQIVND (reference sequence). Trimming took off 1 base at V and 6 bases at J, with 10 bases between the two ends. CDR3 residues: CASSIAGGGQPQHF. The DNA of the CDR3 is TGTGCCAGTAGTATAGCAGGAGGGGGTCAGCCCCAGCATTTT.

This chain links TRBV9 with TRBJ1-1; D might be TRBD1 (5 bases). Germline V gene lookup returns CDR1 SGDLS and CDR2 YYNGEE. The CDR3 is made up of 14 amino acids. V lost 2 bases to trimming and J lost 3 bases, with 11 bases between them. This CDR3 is CASSVRQGDTEAFF. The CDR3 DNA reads TGTGCCAGCAGCGTCCGTCAGGGTGACACTGAAGCTTTCTTT.

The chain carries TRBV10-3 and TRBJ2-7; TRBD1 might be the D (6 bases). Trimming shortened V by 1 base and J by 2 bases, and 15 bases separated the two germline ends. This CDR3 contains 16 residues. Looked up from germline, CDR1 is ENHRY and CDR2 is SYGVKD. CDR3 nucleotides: TGTGCCATCAGTGAGTTGGGGGCAGGGGAAACCTACGAGCAGTACTTC. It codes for CAISELGAGETYEQYF.

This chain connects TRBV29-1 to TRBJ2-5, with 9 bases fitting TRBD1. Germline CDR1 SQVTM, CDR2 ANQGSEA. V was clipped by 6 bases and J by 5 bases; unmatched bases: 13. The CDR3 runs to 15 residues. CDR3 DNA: TGCAGCGTCGATCATGACAGGGGGAGCATCGAGACCCAGTACTTC. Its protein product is CSVDHDRGSIETQYF.

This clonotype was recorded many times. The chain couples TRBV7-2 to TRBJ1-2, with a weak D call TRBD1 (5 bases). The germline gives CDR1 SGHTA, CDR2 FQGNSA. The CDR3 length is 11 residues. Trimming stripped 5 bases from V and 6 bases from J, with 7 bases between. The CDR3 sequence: CASSEGNGYTF. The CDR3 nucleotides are TGTGCCAGCAGCGAGGGGAATGGCTACACCTTC.

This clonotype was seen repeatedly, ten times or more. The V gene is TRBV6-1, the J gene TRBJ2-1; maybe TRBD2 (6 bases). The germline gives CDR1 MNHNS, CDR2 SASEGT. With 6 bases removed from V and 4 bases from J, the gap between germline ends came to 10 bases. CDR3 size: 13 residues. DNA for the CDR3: TGTGCCAGCAGGGACTACCTTTACAATGAGCAGTTCTTC. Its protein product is CASRDYLYNEQFF.

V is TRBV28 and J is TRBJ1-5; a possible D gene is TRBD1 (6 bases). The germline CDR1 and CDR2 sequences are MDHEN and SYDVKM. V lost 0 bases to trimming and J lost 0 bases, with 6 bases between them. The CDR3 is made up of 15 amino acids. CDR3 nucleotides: TGTGCCAGCAGTTTATGGGGGGCTAGCAATCAGCCCCAGCATTTT. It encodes CASSLWGASNQPQHF.